This record looks at one T cell receptor (beta chain) sequence and its context. The junction had 5 bases not matched to a gene; V was cut back by 4 bases and J by 0 bases. This CDR3 comprises 16 residues. Per germline, CDR1 MRHNA and CDR2 SNTAGT. Libraries were prepared by immunoSEQ multiplex PCR; TCRdb keeps only in-frame clonotypes and omits some of them. The sample holds approximately 45,000 clones; more than 70% are singletons and the top ten take approximately 6%. This entry belongs to a study of blood T cell repertoires in COVID-19. Overall study: The samples span acute and convalescent COVID-19 from the United States, Italy and Spain.

The chain couples TRBV6-4 to TRBJ1-1; 10 nucleotides match TRBD1. This sequence was found in a woman older than 75 with acute or convalescent COVID-19. The specimen was peripheral blood. This CDR3 reads CASSARQGALNTEAFF. As DNA, the CDR3 is TGTGCCAGCAGTGCGCGACAGGGGGCGTTGAACACTGAAGCTTTCTTT.